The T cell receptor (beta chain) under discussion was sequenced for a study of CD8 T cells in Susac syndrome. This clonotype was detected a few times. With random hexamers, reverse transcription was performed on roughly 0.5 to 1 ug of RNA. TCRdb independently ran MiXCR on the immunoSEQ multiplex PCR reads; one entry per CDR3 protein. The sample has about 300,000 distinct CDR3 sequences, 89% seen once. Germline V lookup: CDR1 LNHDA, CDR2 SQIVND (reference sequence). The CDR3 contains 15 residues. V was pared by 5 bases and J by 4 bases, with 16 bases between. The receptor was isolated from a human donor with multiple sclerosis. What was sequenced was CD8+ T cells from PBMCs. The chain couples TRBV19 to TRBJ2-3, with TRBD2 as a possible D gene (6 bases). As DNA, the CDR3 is TGTGCCAGTAGTGGGGGACTCCGGACATCAGATACGCAGTATTTT. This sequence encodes CASSGGLRTSDTQYF.